The sequence of this T cell receptor (beta chain) was determined in a study of cytomegalovirus exposure and HLA in healthy donors. Study results and limitations: Later genetic work tied a missense DCLRE1C variant to beta-chain V and J trimming. Among the most significant clusters, several appeared linked to common viral pathogens in a later analysis.

Donors had nominal health at sampling but likely had unrecorded immune exposures. The CDR3 has 17 amino acids. CDR1 and CDR2 from the germline V gene are SEHNR and FQNEAQ (reference sequence). As to this clone: Its matching antigen is unknown. At one end the junction does not follow the germline gene, possibly because of a read error.

Researchers ran the PCR with 60 Vbeta and 13 Jbeta primers. Assay: immunoSEQ multiplex PCR; the TCRdb copy retains only in-frame clones and omits some. The profile shows 85,000 to 130,000 clones, more than 65% of them singletons. The rearrangement uses TRBV7-9 and TRBJ1-4, with 9 bases identical to TRBD1. What was sequenced was PBMCs. This TCR was recovered from a woman aged 18 to 35 in good health and CMV-seronegative. The CDR3 DNA reads TGTTCCAGCAGCCTTCGAATACGGGACAGGGAGAATGAAAAACTGTTTTTT. It codes for CSSSLRIRDRENEKLFF.